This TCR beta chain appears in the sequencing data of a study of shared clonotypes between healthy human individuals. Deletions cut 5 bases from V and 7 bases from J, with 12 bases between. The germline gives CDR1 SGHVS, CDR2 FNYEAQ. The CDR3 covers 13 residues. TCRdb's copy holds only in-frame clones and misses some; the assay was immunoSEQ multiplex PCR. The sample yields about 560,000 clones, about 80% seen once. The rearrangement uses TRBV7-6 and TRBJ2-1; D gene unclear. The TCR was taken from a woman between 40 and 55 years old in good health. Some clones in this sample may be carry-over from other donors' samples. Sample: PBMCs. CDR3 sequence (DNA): TGTGCCAGCAGCCCCCCACCCGGGAATGAGCAGTTCTTC. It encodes CASSPPPGNEQFF.